The clone carrying this T cell receptor beta chain came up many times. Its target is not known. V was trimmed by 3 bases and J by 1 base, leaving 15 bases between them. The germline V gene encodes CDR1 SQVTM and CDR2 ANQGSEA. The CDR3 sequence is 15 residues long. The time point denotes: persistent/refractory GD, antithyroid drugs over 5 years with positive TRAb. There was RNA extracted from PBMCs, and the TCR library was made from it. The EDTA tubes were filled with 8 to 9.5 milliliters of drawn peripheral blood. This record belongs to a study of regulatory T cells in long-lasting Graves disease. Study observations and caveats: Lower TCR diversity was seen in persistent Graves' patients than in newly diagnosed ones. New patients shared fewer public clonotypes (approximately 1,000) than persistent patients did (roughly 2,600).

Library construction for TCR beta used iRepertoire HTBI primers and Arm-PCR of CDR3 regions. TCRdb used MiXCR to reprocess the multiplex PCR reads, holding one entry per CDR3 protein. The sample gives 450,000 or so distinct CDR3 sequences, around 20% of which show up once; 6.5% to 8% is in the top ten. This material consisted of peripheral blood mononuclear cells (PBMCs), taken when the disease was refractory, from a patient treated with antithyroid drugs. The V and J genes are TRBV29-1 and TRBJ2-5; D not resolved. The receptor's source is a female donor with Graves disease. As DNA, the CDR3 is TGCAGCGTTGACCGACAAGCCAGAACCCAAGAGACCCAGTACTTC. It encodes CSVDRQARTQETQYF. Complete variable domain (other parts from reference TRBV29-1 and TRBJ2-5): SAVISQKPSRDICQRGTSLTIQCQVDSQVTMMFWYRQQPGQSLTLIATANQGSEATYESGFVIDKFPISRPNLTFSTLTVSNMSPEDSSIYLCSVDRQARTQETQYFGPGTRLLVL.